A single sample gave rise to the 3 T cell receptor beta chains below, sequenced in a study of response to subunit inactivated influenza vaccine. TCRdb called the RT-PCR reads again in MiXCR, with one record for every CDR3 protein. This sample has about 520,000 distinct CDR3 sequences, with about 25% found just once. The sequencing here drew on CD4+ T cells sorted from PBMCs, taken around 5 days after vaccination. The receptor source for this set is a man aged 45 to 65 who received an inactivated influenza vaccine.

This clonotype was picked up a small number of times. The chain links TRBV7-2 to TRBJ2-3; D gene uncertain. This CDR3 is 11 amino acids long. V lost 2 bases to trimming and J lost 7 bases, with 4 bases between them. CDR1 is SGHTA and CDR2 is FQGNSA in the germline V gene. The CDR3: CASSLPYTQYF. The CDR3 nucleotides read TGTGCCAGCAGCTTACCGTATACGCAGTATTTT.

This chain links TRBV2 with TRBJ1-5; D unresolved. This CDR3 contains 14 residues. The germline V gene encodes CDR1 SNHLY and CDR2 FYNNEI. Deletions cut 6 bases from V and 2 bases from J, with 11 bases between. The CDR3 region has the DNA TGTGCCAGCAGCGATAGGGCGGGCAATCAGCCCCAGCATTTT. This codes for CASSDRAGNQPQHF. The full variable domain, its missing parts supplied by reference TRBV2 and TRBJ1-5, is EPEVTQTPSHQVTQMGQEVILRCVPISNHLYFYWYRQILGQKVEFLVSFYNNEISEKSEIFDDQFSVERPDGSNFTLKIRSTKLEDSAMYFCASSDRAGNQPQHFGDGTRLSIL.

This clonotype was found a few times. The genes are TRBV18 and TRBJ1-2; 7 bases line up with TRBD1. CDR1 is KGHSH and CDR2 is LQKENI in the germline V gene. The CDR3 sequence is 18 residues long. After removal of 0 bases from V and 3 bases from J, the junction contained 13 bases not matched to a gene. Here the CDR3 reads CASSPPVQGGAEDYGYTF. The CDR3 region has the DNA TGTGCCAGCTCACCACCGGTTCAGGGGGGGGCTGAAGACTATGGCTACACCTTC.